This passage covers 21 T cell receptor beta chains from one sample sequenced in a study of blood T cell repertoires in COVID-19. Clones were read by immunoSEQ multiplex PCR, and TCRdb kept only the in-frame ones, dropping some. The sample includes about 42,000 clones, about 80% of them seen just once. The sequenced material came from peripheral blood. These receptors were obtained from a human donor in a cohort sampled during active COVID-19.

V gene TRBV5-5 combines with J gene TRBJ1-2, with a tentative D call TRBD1 (6 bases). This CDR3 is built from 14 residues. Trimming pared 4 bases from V and 3 bases from J, leaving 13 bases between. The germline gives CDR1 SGHKS, CDR2 YYEKEE (reference sequence). This chain's CDR3 is CASSTVKGDYGYTF. The CDR3, as DNA: TGTGCCAGCAGCACTGTCAAGGGGGACTATGGCTACACCTTC.

This clone was observed a handful of times. This sequence joins TRBV7-2 and TRBJ2-4, with D tentatively TRBD1 (6 bases). V shed 5 bases and J shed 9 bases, with 20 bases lying between them. CDR1 is SGHTA, CDR2 FQGNSA, per germline. The CDR3 is 15 residues long. The CDR3 DNA reads as TGTGCCAGCAGCCCCCGACAGGCCCCATACGCCATTCAGTACTTC. Its protein is CASSPRQAPYAIQYF.

This chain joins TRBV6-2 or TRBV6-3 and TRBJ1-4, with 7 bases aligning to TRBD1. Germline V gene sequence: CDR1 MNHEY, CDR2 SVGEGT. The trim removed 6 bases at V and 5 bases at J, leaving 3 bases unmatched. The CDR3 has 13 residues. The CDR3 region has the DNA TGTGCCAGCAGCCGACAGGGCAATGAAAAACTGTTTTTT. Protein product: CASSRQGNEKLFF.

The gene calls are TRBV5-6 and TRBJ1-3, with 10 bases identical to TRBD1. This CDR3 comprises 17 residues. From germline, CDR1 is SGHDT and CDR2 YYEEEE. V was pared by 3 bases and J by 2 bases, with 8 bases of the junction left unmatched. The CDR3 spells CASSSIRQGAAGNTIYF. CDR3 coding DNA: TGTGCCAGCAGCTCAATTAGACAGGGGGCGGCTGGAAACACCATATATTTT.

J is TRBJ2-2 and V is TRBV10-3; tentatively, D is TRBD2 (5 bases). This CDR3 comprises 16 residues. The germline V gene has CDR1 ENHRY and CDR2 SYGVKD. V lost 0 bases to trimming and J lost 3 bases, with 11 bases between them. The CDR3 loop reads CAISESEGSDTGELFF. The CDR3 DNA is TGTGCCATCAGTGAGTCCGAGGGCAGTGACACCGGGGAGCTGTTTTTT.

J is TRBJ2-1 and V is TRBV9; 9 bases line up with TRBD2. The CDR3 extends over 17 amino acids. Germline-derived CDR1 and CDR2 are SGDLS and YYNGEE. V dropped 0 bases and J dropped 8; count of bases not matched to a gene: 12. For the CDR3, the DNA is TGTGCCAGCAGCGTAGCCGCCGGGGGCGGGGGGGCGGATGAGCAGTTCTTC. The encoded protein is CASSVAAGGGGADEQFF.

The J gene is TRBJ1-2, the V gene TRBV3-1 (or the pseudogene TRBV3-2); maybe TRBD1 (5 bases). V lost 2 bases, J lost 1 base, and 14 bases lay in between. The CDR3 spans 16 residues. Germline CDR1 and CDR2: LGHDT and YNNKEL (reference sequence). The CDR3 DNA reads as TGTGCCAGCAGCCAATCAAGACAGTTTAATAACTATGGCTACACCTTC. It yields the protein CASSQSRQFNNYGYTF.

This clone has a handful of counts. This chain connects TRBV11-3 to TRBJ1-6, with a weak D call TRBD1 (6 bases). Looked up from germline, CDR1 is SGHNT and CDR2 is YENEEA. CDR3 size: 14 residues. Trimming took 2 bases from V and 9 from J, leaving 11 bases between them. CDR3 amino acids: CASSLSGVSSPLHF. In nucleotides, the CDR3 is TGTGCCAGCAGCTTATCAGGGGTTTCTTCACCCCTCCACTTT. Together with reference TRBV11-3 and TRBJ1-6, the CDR3 gives the full variable domain: EAGVVQSPRYKIIEKKQPVAFWCNPISGHNTLYWYLQNLGQGPELLIRYENEEAVDDSQLPKDRFSAERLKGVDSTLKIQPAELGDSAVYLCASSLSGVSSPLHFGNGTRLTVT.

The rearrangement uses TRBV5-1 and TRBJ2-5; 8 bases line up with TRBD2. V was clipped by 4 bases and J by 1 base; unmatched bases: 3. Per germline, CDR1 SGHRS and CDR2 YFSETQ. The CDR3 runs 14 residues. The CDR3 reads CASSRSGGQETQYF. Written as DNA, the CDR3 is TGCGCCAGCAGCCGGAGCGGGGGCCAAGAGACCCAGTACTTC. The whole variable domain, filled in from reference TRBV5-1 and TRBJ2-5, reads KAGVTQTPRYLIKTRGQQVTLSCSPISGHRSVSWYQQTPGQGLQFLFEYFSETQRNKGNFPGRFSGRQFSNSRSEMNVSTLELGDSALYLCASSRSGGQETQYFGPGTRLLVL.

This sequence joins TRBV10-1 and TRBJ2-5; D gene unclear. V was trimmed by 2 bases and J by 1 base, leaving 5 bases between them. There are 13 residues in the CDR3. Germline V gives CDR1 WNHNN, CDR2 SYGVQD (reference sequence). The CDR3 region is CASSEVAQETQYF. DNA of the CDR3: TGCGCCAGCAGTGAGGTAGCCCAAGAGACCCAGTACTTC.

The chain employs TRBV10-2 and TRBJ2-3; possible D gene TRBD1, 6 bases. This CDR3 region has 18 residues. CDR1 and CDR2 (germline): WSHSY, SAAADI. The V and J ends lost 0 bases and 2 bases respectively, with 18 bases between them. The CDR3 DNA reads TGCGCCAGCAGTGAGTCGATCCGGTCTCAGGGGCCCACAGATACGCAGTATTTT. Protein product: CASSESIRSQGPTDTQYF.

The V and J genes are TRBV18 and TRBJ2-2; the D gene is possibly TRBD2 (5 bases). The V gene's germline CDR1 is KGHSH and CDR2 LQKENI. Trimming took off 1 base at V and 4 bases at J, with 16 bases between the two ends. The CDR3 spans 17 residues. The CDR3 region has the DNA TGTGCCAGCTCACCACAAACTCCCGGGGTGACCACCGGGGAGCTGTTTTTT. Translating gives CASSPQTPGVTTGELFF.

The chain recombines TRBV29-1 with TRBJ2-1, with 8 bases aligning to TRBD1. CDR1 and CDR2 (germline): SQVTM, ANQGSEA. J lost 3 bases, V lost 2 bases, and 9 bases had no gene match. There are 16 residues in the CDR3. CDR3 sequence: CSVEPPGTGYYNEQFF. The CDR3 coding sequence is TGCAGCGTTGAACCGCCCGGGACAGGTTACTACAATGAGCAGTTCTTC.

The V call is TRBV7-9, the J call TRBJ2-2, with no clear D. Trimming took 5 bases from V and 4 from J, leaving 8 bases between them. The CDR3 has 13 amino acids. Germline V CDR1 and CDR2: SEHNR, FQNEAQ (reference sequence). In DNA, the CDR3 is TGTGCCAGCAGCCTCACAACCACCGGGGAGCTGTTTTTT. Amino acids: CASSLTTTGELFF.

The chain is built from TRBV6-1 and TRBJ2-1; TRBD1 aligns across 9 bases. Unmatched junction bases numbered 6, after V lost 4 bases and J lost 2 bases. This CDR3 is 16 amino acids long. Germline CDR1 and CDR2: MNHNS and SASEGT. The CDR3 loop reads CASSARTGAPYNEQFF. The CDR3 nucleotides are TGTGCCAGCAGTGCACGGACAGGGGCCCCCTACAATGAGCAGTTCTTC.

This clone appeared a few times. The chain uses TRBV6-5 and TRBJ2-7; tentative D call: TRBD1 (6 bases). The germline V gene has CDR1 MNHEY and CDR2 SVGAGI. The CDR3 extends over 15 amino acids. Trimming pared 2 bases from V and 2 bases from J, leaving 13 bases between. CDR3 amino acids: CASSYRRTAAYEQYF. CDR3 coding DNA: TGTGCCAGCAGTTACCGCCGGACAGCAGCCTACGAGCAGTACTTC.

The chain carries TRBV6-6 and TRBJ1-1; 11 positions match TRBD1. There are 16 residues in the CDR3. The J segment lost 0 bases and the V segment lost 6 bases, leaving 6 bases of the junction unmatched. Germline CDR1 and CDR2: MNHNY and SVGAGI (reference sequence). The CDR3 protein is CASRRGQGEMNTEAFF. The CDR3 nucleotides are TGTGCCAGCAGACGGGGACAGGGGGAGATGAACACTGAAGCTTTCTTT.

The chain carries TRBV12-3 or TRBV12-4 and TRBJ1-5, with D unresolved. This CDR3 spans 11 amino acids. Trimming cost V 7 bases and J 9 bases, with 10 bases left between them. The CDR3, as DNA: TGTGCCAGCATGGCGGTGATGCCCCAGCATTTT. Residues: CASMAVMPQHF.

The chain is built from TRBV19 and TRBJ1-2; D ambiguous. CDR3 length equals 13 residues. Trimming stripped 7 bases from V and 4 bases from J, with 13 bases between. In germline, CDR1 is LNHDA, CDR2 SQIVND (reference sequence). The CDR3 nucleotides read TGTGCCAGTACAAGCCAGGCTGGCTATGGCTACACCTTC. Translated, it gives CASTSQAGYGYTF.

The rearrangement links TRBV7-9 to TRBJ1-1; no reliable D call. This CDR3 contains 15 residues. Germline V gene lookup returns CDR1 SEHNR and CDR2 FQNEAQ (reference sequence). V lost 3 bases to trimming and J lost 1 base, with 12 bases between them. The DNA for the CDR3 is TGTGCCAGCAGCTTCCCTAAGAGGCGGAACACTGAAGCTTTCTTT. It codes for CASSFPKRRNTEAFF.

The chain has TRBV9 and TRBJ2-3, with 12 bases that match TRBD2. CDR1 and CDR2 from the germline V gene are SGDLS and YYNGEE. Trimming took 0 bases from V and 4 from J; bases not matched to a gene: 6. The CDR3 loop spans 17 amino acids. CDR3 sequence (DNA): TGTGCCAGCAGCGTAGTACCTAGCGGGGGGGCGTCAGATACGCAGTATTTT. As protein: CASSVVPSGGASDTQYF.